This TCR beta chain derives from a study of T cells expressing NK-cell markers. Germline CDR1 reads SGHDN; CDR2 reads FVKESK. The CDR3 loop spans 15 amino acids. TCRdb reprocessed the 5' RACE reads, with one entry per CDR3 protein and no DNA. The sample's table shows some 440,000 distinct CDR3 sequences. Sequenced: blood T cells: a sorted CD56 or NKG2C T cell subset, CD4+ or CD8+ T cells, or bulk PBMC T cells (not recorded which). The clonotype was recovered from a woman between 45 and 65 years old in good health. The chain uses TRBV14 and TRBJ2-5; TCRdb selects TRBD2, and the lack of DNA leaves this call unchecked. The CDR3 sequence: CASSQGLVLSETQYF.